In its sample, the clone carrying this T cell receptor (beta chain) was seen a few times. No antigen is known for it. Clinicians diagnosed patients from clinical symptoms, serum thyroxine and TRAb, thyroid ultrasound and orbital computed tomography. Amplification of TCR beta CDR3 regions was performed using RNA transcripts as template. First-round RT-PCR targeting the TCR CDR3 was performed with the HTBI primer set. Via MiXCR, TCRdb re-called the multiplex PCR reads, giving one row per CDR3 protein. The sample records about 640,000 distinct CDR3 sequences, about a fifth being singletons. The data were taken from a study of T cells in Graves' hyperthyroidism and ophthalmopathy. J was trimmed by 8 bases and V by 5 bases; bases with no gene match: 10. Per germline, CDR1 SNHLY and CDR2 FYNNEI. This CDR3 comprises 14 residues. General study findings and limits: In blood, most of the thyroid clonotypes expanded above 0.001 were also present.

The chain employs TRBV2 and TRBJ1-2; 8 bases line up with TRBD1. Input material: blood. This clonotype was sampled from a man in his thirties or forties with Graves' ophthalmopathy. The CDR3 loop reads CASSTSDRVEGYTF. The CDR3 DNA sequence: TGTGCCAGCAGTACCTCGGACAGGGTGGAGGGCTACACCTTC.